These 32 T cell receptor beta chains came from one sample sequenced in a study of blood T cell repertoires in COVID-19. The assay was immunoSEQ multiplex PCR, and TCRdb's table has in-frame clones only and misses some. The sample yields around 60,000 clones, 80% to 95% seen once. The sequenced material came from peripheral blood. These receptors were collected from a woman older than 75 with active COVID-19.

The rearrangement links TRBV11-2 to TRBJ2-2; 12 bases agree with TRBD2. Germline-derived CDR1 and CDR2 are SGHAT and FQNNGV. Unmatched junction bases numbered 3, after V lost 1 base and J lost 0 bases. There are 18 residues in the CDR3. The CDR3 coding sequence is TGTGCCAGCAGCTTAGTTCGGACTAGCGGGGCGAACACCGGGGAGCTGTTTTTT. Its translation: CASSLVRTSGANTGELFF.

The chain is built from TRBV5-1 and TRBJ1-4; TRBD1 matches at 8 bases. CDR1 is SGHRS, CDR2 YFSETQ, per germline. V dropped 4 bases and J dropped 0; count of bases not matched to a gene: 5. The CDR3 is made up of 16 amino acids. CDR3: CASSMGQATTNEKLFF. In DNA form, the CDR3 reads TGCGCCAGCAGCATGGGACAGGCCACAACTAATGAAAAACTGTTTTTT.

The gene calls are TRBV5-1 and TRBJ2-1; D may be TRBD1 (6 bases). Trimming left V 1 base short and J 8 bases short, with 13 bases between. The germline CDR1 and CDR2 sequences are SGHRS and YFSETQ. There are 14 residues in the CDR3. CDR3 coding DNA: TGCGCCAGCAGCTTGCACAGGGCCTGGGATGAGCAGTTCTTC. Its protein product is CASSLHRAWDEQFF. Based on the CDR3 plus reference TRBV5-1 and TRBJ2-1, the full variable domain is KAGVTQTPRYLIKTRGQQVTLSCSPISGHRSVSWYQQTPGQGLQFLFEYFSETQRNKGNFPGRFSGRQFSNSRSEMNVSTLELGDSALYLCASSLHRAWDEQFFGPGTRLTVL.

This chain uses TRBV9 with TRBJ2-5; D is perhaps TRBD2 (5 bases). This CDR3 region has 16 residues. Trimming pared 0 bases from V and 2 bases from J, leaving 14 bases between. Germline V gives CDR1 SGDLS, CDR2 YYNGEE. The CDR3 nucleotides are TGTGCCAGCAGCGTAGACTTTGCCGGGGAGCAAGAGACCCAGTACTTC. It is translated as CASSVDFAGEQETQYF.

This chain uses TRBV6-5 with TRBJ1-1; 7 nucleotides line up with TRBD1. This CDR3 spans 14 amino acids. With V trimmed by 7 bases and J by 3 bases, 8 bases remained unmatched. Looked up from germline, CDR1 is MNHEY and CDR2 is SVGAGI. CDR3 bases: TGTGCCAGCAACTACAGGGGAACGGACACTGAAGCTTTCTTT. Amino acids: CASNYRGTDTEAFF.

The chain links TRBV5-1 to TRBJ2-3, with 10 bases identical to TRBD1. The CDR3 consists of 16 residues. Germline CDR1 and CDR2: SGHRS and YFSETQ. J lost 1 base, V lost 4 bases, and 6 bases had no gene match. The CDR3 region is CASSLTGGAGTDTQYF. The CDR3 DNA sequence: TGCGCCAGCAGCCTGACAGGGGGCGCGGGCACAGATACGCAGTATTTT.

The sample holds a few counts of this clone. V is TRBV4-1 and J is TRBJ2-3, with TRBD2 as a possible D gene (7 bases). V lost 0 bases to trimming and J lost 2 bases, with 15 bases between them. CDR1 is MGHRA, CDR2 YSYEKL, per germline. The CDR3 runs to 17 residues. The CDR3 loop reads CASSQDSGGGLTDTQYF. The CDR3 DNA is TGCGCCAGCAGCCAAGATAGTGGCGGGGGCCTCACAGATACGCAGTATTTT.

V and J are TRBV6-2 or TRBV6-3 and TRBJ2-5, with 9 bases lining up with TRBD2. V dropped 6 bases and J dropped 0; count of bases not matched to a gene: 14. CDR1 is MNHEY, CDR2 SVGEGT, per germline. CDR3 length: 18 amino acids. The CDR3, as DNA: TGTGCCAGCAGCCAAAACCTAGGAGGCGGGGGGGACCAAGAGACCCAGTACTTC. The encoded protein is CASSQNLGGGGDQETQYF.

V is TRBV6-1 and J is TRBJ1-1; D is possibly TRBD1 (5 bases). CDR3 length: 12 residues. The germline V and J ends were trimmed by 3 bases and 11 bases, with 13 bases remaining between them. Germline V lookup: CDR1 MNHNS, CDR2 SASEGT. The CDR3 nucleotides read TGTGCCAGCAGTGACCGGGACTTCGGGGCTTTCTTT. Encoded protein: CASSDRDFGAFF.

The chain carries TRBV3-1 (or the pseudogene TRBV3-2) and TRBJ1-4, with D maybe TRBD1 (5 bases). This CDR3 is built from 15 residues. The V end was cut by 3 bases, the J end by 5 bases, with 13 bases between. The germline V gene has CDR1 LGHDT and CDR2 YNNKEL (reference sequence). The CDR3 is CASSQGRGKNEKLFF. The DNA of the CDR3 is TGTGCCAGCAGCCAGGGGAGGGGTAAGAATGAAAAACTGTTTTTT.

The chain links TRBV2 to TRBJ2-5; D ambiguous. From germline, CDR1 is SNHLY and CDR2 FYNNEI. CDR3 length: 13 amino acids. With 2 bases removed from V and 3 bases from J, the gap between germline ends came to 7 bases. CDR3 region: CASSETGEETQYF. Written as DNA, the CDR3 is TGTGCCAGCAGTGAAACCGGTGAAGAGACCCAGTACTTC. The full variable domain, rest sourced from reference TRBV2 and TRBJ2-5, is EPEVTQTPSHQVTQMGQEVILRCVPISNHLYFYWYRQILGQKVEFLVSFYNNEISEKSEIFDDQFSVERPDGSNFTLKIRSTKLEDSAMYFCASSETGEETQYFGPGTRLLVL.

The table lists this clone with a count of one. CDR3 sequence: CASSLEGQGGEKLFF. The CDR3 DNA sequence: TGCGCCAGCAGCTTGGAGGGACAGGGAGGTGAAAAACTGTTTTTT. The chain joins TRBV5-1 to TRBJ1-4, with 9 bases fitting TRBD1. Germline V gene sequence: CDR1 SGHRS, CDR2 YFSETQ. Trimming took 0 bases from V and 7 from J; bases not matched to a gene: 4. The CDR3 extends over 15 amino acids.

The CDR3 coding sequence is TGTGCCAGCAGTTCCCCGATAGGGACAGGGCAAAGCTACGAGCAGTACTTC. This encodes CASSSPIGTGQSYEQYF. V is TRBV28 and J is TRBJ2-7; 9 bases fit TRBD1. From germline, CDR1 is MDHEN and CDR2 SYDVKM. CDR3 length equals 17 residues. V shed 4 bases, J shed 3 bases, and the junction held 13 bases outside the gene matches. Together with reference TRBV28 and TRBJ2-7, the CDR3 gives the full variable domain: DVKVTQSSRYLVKRTGEKVFLECVQDMDHENMFWYRQDPGLGLRLIYFSYDVKMKEKGDIPEGYSVSREKKERFSLILESASTNQTSMYLCASSSPIGTGQSYEQYFGPGTRLTVT.

The rearrangement joins TRBV18 to TRBJ2-7; 9 positions match TRBD1. V trimming: 3 bases; J trimming: 3 bases; junction bases outside the gene matches: 6. Per the germline V gene, CDR1 is KGHSH and CDR2 is LQKENI. CDR3 length equals 15 residues. The DNA for the CDR3 is TGTGCCAGCTCACCCTCCGGGACAGGGAGCTACGAGCAGTACTTC. Encoded protein: CASSPSGTGSYEQYF.

V gene TRBV9 combines with J gene TRBJ1-2; D is perhaps TRBD1 (5 bases). Trimming took off 4 bases at V and 0 bases at J, with 10 bases between the two ends. The CDR3 consists of 14 residues. The V gene's germline CDR1 is SGDLS and CDR2 YYNGEE. In nucleotides, the CDR3 is TGTGCCAGCAGCTCACGGGGGGCTAACTATGGCTACACCTTC. Protein sequence: CASSSRGANYGYTF. The full variable domain, its missing parts supplied by reference TRBV9 and TRBJ1-2, is DSGVTQTPKHLITATGQRVTLRCSPRSGDLSVYWYQQSLDQGLQFLIQYYNGEERAKGNILERFSAQQFPDLHSELNLSSLELGDSALYFCASSSRGANYGYTFGSGTRLTVV.

This rearrangement joins TRBV5-1 to TRBJ2-3; maybe TRBD1 (5 bases). CDR1 is SGHRS and CDR2 is YFSETQ in the germline V gene. Trimming stripped 5 bases from V and 2 bases from J, with 12 bases between. The CDR3 consists of 14 residues. CDR3 region: CASRSQAFTDTQYF. The CDR3 DNA reads TGCGCCAGCAGATCACAGGCCTTCACAGATACGCAGTATTTT. Variable domain in full (rest from reference TRBV5-1 and TRBJ2-3): KAGVTQTPRYLIKTRGQQVTLSCSPISGHRSVSWYQQTPGQGLQFLFEYFSETQRNKGNFPGRFSGRQFSNSRSEMNVSTLELGDSALYLCASRSQAFTDTQYFGPGTRLTVL.

The gene calls are TRBV7-9 and TRBJ2-2; D perhaps matches TRBD1 (6 bases). With 6 bases removed from V and 0 bases from J, the gap between germline ends came to 14 bases. The germline V gene has CDR1 SEHNR and CDR2 FQNEAQ (reference sequence). This CDR3 region has 16 residues. Written as DNA, the CDR3 is TGTGCCAGCAGAAAAAAGGGGGAATCGAACACCGGGGAGCTGTTTTTT. It translates to CASRKKGESNTGELFF. The full variable domain, completed using reference TRBV7-9 and TRBJ2-2, is DTGVSQNPRHKITKRGQNVTFRCDPISEHNRLYWYRQTLGQGPEFLTYFQNEAQLEKSRLLSDRFSAERPKGSFSTLEIQRTEQGDSAMYLCASRKKGESNTGELFFGEGSRLTVL.

This chain uses TRBV7-9 with TRBJ1-5; 7 nucleotides line up with TRBD1. Per the germline V gene, CDR1 is SEHNR and CDR2 is FQNEAQ (reference sequence). The V gene end was trimmed by 5 bases and the J gene end by 4 bases; junction bases not matched to a gene: 5. The CDR3 consists of 14 residues. The CDR3 region is CASSLGQFNQPQHF. CDR3 sequence (DNA): TGTGCCAGCAGCCTGGGACAGTTTAATCAGCCCCAGCATTTT.

The J gene is TRBJ1-4, the V gene TRBV6-5; D remains ambiguous. Germline loops: CDR1 MNHEY, CDR2 SVGAGI. V was trimmed by 7 bases and J by 0 bases, leaving 6 bases between them. The CDR3 is 13 residues long. The CDR3 loop reads CASNRATNEKLFF. The CDR3, as DNA: TGTGCCAGCAACCGCGCAACTAATGAAAAACTGTTTTTT.

The rearrangement uses TRBV3-1 (or the pseudogene TRBV3-2) and TRBJ1-1; unclear D gene. Looked up from germline, CDR1 is LGHDT and CDR2 is YNNKEL (reference sequence). V lost 0 bases and J lost 1, with 15 bases in between. The CDR3 is made up of 17 amino acids. Here the CDR3 reads CASSQEIGSARNTEAFF. The CDR3 DNA reads as TGTGCCAGCAGCCAAGAAATCGGGTCAGCCCGGAACACTGAAGCTTTCTTT.

V gene TRBV5-5 combines with J gene TRBJ1-5, with a possible D match to TRBD1 (5 bases). Trimming took off 4 bases at V and 0 bases at J, with 11 bases between the two ends. The CDR3 is made up of 15 amino acids. CDR1 SGHKS and CDR2 YYEKEE come from the germline V gene (reference sequence). CDR3 sequence (DNA): TGTGCCAGCAGCGTCGGGGGGTATAGCAATCAGCCCCAGCATTTT. Amino acid sequence: CASSVGGYSNQPQHF.

This clone has just one count. V and J are TRBV27 and TRBJ2-1; 12 bases map to TRBD2. The CDR3 covers 15 residues. The germline gives CDR1 MNHEY, CDR2 SMNVEV (reference sequence). Losses at the gene ends were 5 bases for V and 9 bases for J; bases not matched to a gene: 8. The CDR3 nucleotides read TGTGCCAGCAGTCCCCTAGCGGGAGGGCTATCTGAGCAGTTCTTC. This translates into CASSPLAGGLSEQFF.

Only one count was recorded for this clone. The V call is TRBV28, the J call TRBJ1-2; D gene ambiguous. V was trimmed by 2 bases and J by 4 bases, leaving 5 bases between them. The CDR3 is 12 amino acids. CDR1 is MDHEN and CDR2 is SYDVKM in the germline V gene. CDR3 DNA sequence: TGTGCCAGCAGTTTAATGGCCTATGGCTACACCTTC. Protein: CASSLMAYGYTF.

The sample holds one count of this clone. The genes are TRBV3-1 (or the pseudogene TRBV3-2) and TRBJ2-5, with D unresolved. The germline CDR1 and CDR2 sequences are LGHDT and YNNKEL (reference sequence). Trimming pared 0 bases from V and 3 bases from J, leaving 8 bases between. This CDR3 is built from 14 residues. CDR3: CASSQDHTEETQYF. CDR3 DNA: TGTGCCAGCAGCCAAGATCACACAGAAGAGACCCAGTACTTC.

The chain carries TRBV6-1 and TRBJ2-1, with D maybe TRBD1 (6 bases). This CDR3 spans 14 amino acids. Germline V gene lookup returns CDR1 MNHNS and CDR2 SASEGT. The V gene lost 3 bases and the J gene lost 6 bases, with 12 bases spanning the gap. CDR3 protein: CASSDVWGLNEQFF. The CDR3 DNA reads TGTGCCAGCAGTGACGTCTGGGGGCTCAATGAGCAGTTCTTC.

The chain uses TRBV9 and TRBJ2-5; the match to TRBD1 covers 8 bases. There are 16 residues in the CDR3. CDR1 and CDR2 (germline): SGDLS, YYNGEE. V shed 0 bases and J 4 bases; nucleotides not matched to a gene: 8. The CDR3 DNA follows: TGTGCCAGCAGCGTAGGAGGGGCGACAGGGGTAGAGACCCAGTACTTC. The encoded protein is CASSVGGATGVETQYF.

The table lists this clone with a few counts. V usage is TRBV19 and J usage is TRBJ1-3; 12 positions agree with TRBD1. CDR3 length equals 19 residues. Germline V gene sequence: CDR1 LNHDA, CDR2 SQIVND (reference sequence). The junction had 12 bases not matched to a gene; V was cut back by 4 bases and J by 2 bases. Written as DNA, the CDR3 is TGTGCCAGTAGTACCGCCGGGACAGGGGGCGAACGTCCTGGAAACACCATATATTTT. Its protein product is CASSTAGTGGERPGNTIYF.

This chain links TRBV11-2 with TRBJ2-5; perhaps TRBD2 as D (7 bases). Looked up from germline, CDR1 is SGHAT and CDR2 is FQNNGV. V was clipped by 3 bases and J by 0 bases, with 11 bases between them. The CDR3 is made up of 15 amino acids. In nucleotides, the CDR3 is TGTGCCAGCAGCTTGGGAGGGGACAACCAAGAGACCCAGTACTTC. Translation gives CASSLGGDNQETQYF.

The chain uses TRBV12-3 or TRBV12-4 and TRBJ2-7, with 8 bases identical to TRBD2. This CDR3 is 13 amino acids long. Unmatched junction bases numbered 2, after V lost 3 bases and J lost 4 bases. CDR3 protein: CASSFGGGYEQYV. The CDR3 DNA is TGTGCCAGCAGTTTCGGCGGGGGGTACGAGCAGTACGTC.

Only one count was recorded for this clone. The chain joins TRBV5-5 to TRBJ2-1; 7 bases match TRBD2. Germline trimming cut 2 bases from V and 1 base from J; bases unmatched to any gene: 9. The CDR3 is 17 residues long. Per germline, CDR1 SGHKS and CDR2 YYEKEE (reference sequence). In nucleotides, the CDR3 is TGTGCCAGCAGCTTCAGAGGGGCTAGCGGTTCCTACAATGAGCAGTTCTTC. This gives the protein CASSFRGASGSYNEQFF.

This clone was picked up a small number of times. The chain uses TRBV7-9 and TRBJ1-2; D is ambiguous. The CDR3 contains 15 residues. V lost 2 bases, J lost 5 bases, and 15 bases lay in between. Germline V gives CDR1 SEHNR, CDR2 FQNEAQ (reference sequence). The CDR3 region is CASSLSLRSEYGYTF. In DNA, the CDR3 is TGTGCCAGCAGCTTATCTCTGCGTTCTGAGTATGGCTACACCTTC.

This clone is a singleton in its sample. The rearrangement uses TRBV4-1 and TRBJ1-2, with 7 nucleotides matching TRBD1. Per germline, CDR1 MGHRA and CDR2 YSYEKL. Trimming at V came to 3 bases and at J to 7 bases, leaving 8 bases not matched to a gene. This CDR3 has 14 amino acids. Written as DNA, the CDR3 is TGCGCCAGCAGCCAGGAGACAGGGTGGGCTGGCTACACCTTC. This gives the protein CASSQETGWAGYTF.